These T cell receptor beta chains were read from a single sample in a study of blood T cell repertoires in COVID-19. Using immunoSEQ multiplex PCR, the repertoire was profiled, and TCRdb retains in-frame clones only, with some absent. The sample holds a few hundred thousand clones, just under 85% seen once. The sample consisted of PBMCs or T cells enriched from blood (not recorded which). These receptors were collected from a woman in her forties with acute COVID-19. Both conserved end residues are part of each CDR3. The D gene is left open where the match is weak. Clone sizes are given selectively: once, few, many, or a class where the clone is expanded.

TGTGCCAGCAGCCTTGGACTAGCACCCTCCTACAATGAGCAGTTCTTC	CASSLGLAPSYNEQFF	TRBJ2-1	TRBD2	16	few	TRBV6-2/TRBV6-3
TGTGCCAGCAGCTCCTGGACAGTACTAGAGTCACCCCTCCACTTT	CASSSWTVLESPLHF	TRBJ1-6	NA	15	NA	TRBV7-8
TGTGCCAGCAGCCCGGGACTAGCGGGATTCACAGATACGCAGTATTTT	CASSPGLAGFTDTQYF	TRBJ2-3	TRBD2	16	few	TRBV3-1/TRBV3-2
TGTGCCAGCTCACCAAGGGGACAGGTGGCCTATGGCTACACCTTC	CASSPRGQVAYGYTF	TRBJ1-2	TRBD1	15	NA	TRBV18
TGTGCCAGCAGTACTCCATGGAGCAATCAGCCCCAGCATTTT	CASSTPWSNQPQHF	TRBJ1-5	NA	14	NA	TRBV28
TGCGCCAGCAGCCAAGATGGGGCCCGGCTAGGGCTGGAGACCCAGTACTTC	CASSQDGARLGLETQYF	TRBJ2-5	NA	17	NA	TRBV4-1
TGTGCCAGCAGTGCCGATAGCAGGGGGGATAATTCACCCCTCCACTTT	CASSADSRGDNSPLHF	TRBJ1-6	TRBD1	16	NA	TRBV2
TGTGCCAGACGGCGCGGGGGGGGGACCCAGTACTTC	CARRRGGGTQYF	TRBJ2-5	TRBD2	12	NA	TRBV6-4
TGTGCCAGCAGTTCAGGGACAGGGGGCTACGAGCAGTACTTC	CASSSGTGGYEQYF	TRBJ2-7	TRBD1	14	NA	TRBV27
TGTGCCAGCAGTGATGGAGGACAGCTCAATAATTCACCCCTCCACTTT	CASSDGGQLNNSPLHF	TRBJ1-6	NA	16	once	TRBV6-1
TGCGCCAGCAGCCTCGAAGCCCGGACAGATACGCAGTATTTT	CASSLEARTDTQYF	TRBJ2-3	NA	14	NA	TRBV4-3
TGTGCCAGCAGTTTATCGGGCGGGAGCCGCACAGATACGCAGTATTTT	CASSLSGGSRTDTQYF	TRBJ2-3	TRBD2	16	NA	TRBV28
TGTGCCAGCAGCTTATATCAGGGGGCAGGTGGCTACACCTTC	CASSLYQGAGGYTF	TRBJ1-2	TRBD1	14	NA	TRBV11-2
TGTGCTAGTGGCTCCGGGACAGGGGGCTATGGCTACACCTTC	CASGSGTGGYGYTF	TRBJ1-2	TRBD1	14	NA	TRBV12-5
TGTGCCAGCAGCCCCAGGGGCGGGGGGGTGACAAACACCATATATTTT	CASSPRGGGVTNTIYF	TRBJ1-3	NA	16	NA	TRBV7-2
TGTGCCAGCAGCTCACAGGGTCCCACAGATACGCAGTATTTT	CASSSQGPTDTQYF	TRBJ2-3	NA	14	NA	TRBV5-4
TGTGCCAGCAGCTTGGGTCTAGCGGGGGGTGGCTACGAGCAGTACTTC	CASSLGLAGGGYEQYF	TRBJ2-7	TRBD2	16	NA	TRBV5-6
TGTGCCAGCAGTTACTCAGGGGGGGGAGGCTACGAGCAGTACTTC	CASSYSGGGGYEQYF	TRBJ2-7	NA	15	NA	TRBV6-5
TGTGCCAGCAGCCAAGGACTACTCTCCTACAATGAGCAGTTCTTC	CASSQGLLSYNEQFF	TRBJ2-1	NA	15	NA	TRBV3-1/TRBV3-2
TGTGCCATCAGTCTTGACAGGGGGGATGGCTACACCTTC	CAISLDRGDGYTF	TRBJ1-2	TRBD1	13	NA	TRBV10-3
TGTGCCAGTAGCACTAACGTGCAGGGCGGTCAGCCCCAGCATTTT	CASSTNVQGGQPQHF	TRBJ1-5	NA	15	NA	TRBV19
TGTGCCACCAGCAGAGGAACAACAGGGGGCAGGCGCAATGAGCAGTTCTTC	CATSRGTTGGRRNEQFF	TRBJ2-1	TRBD1	17	NA	TRBV15
TGTGCCAGCAGCCGACAGGGGGCCTCTGGAAACACCATATATTTT	CASSRQGASGNTIYF	TRBJ1-3	TRBD1	15	NA	TRBV6-5
TGTGCCAGCAGCTTTGCCGGGGGTAACTACGAGCAGTACTTC	CASSFAGGNYEQYF	TRBJ2-7	NA	14	NA	TRBV7-8
TGTGCCAGCAGTGAGTCTTCGGGGGCCAACGTCCTGACTTTC	CASSESSGANVLTF	TRBJ2-6	NA	14	NA	TRBV2
TGTGCCAGCAGTTTAACGGGGGGTGGTGGAAACACCATATATTTT	CASSLTGGGGNTIYF	TRBJ1-3	NA	15	few	TRBV27
TGTGCCAGCAGGGCTCTGCCCGGGGAGCTGTTTTTT	CASRALPGELFF	TRBJ2-2	NA	12	NA	TRBV21-1
TGCGCCAGCAGCCAGGCAGAGGACAGCTCCCGTCCCTACGAGCAGTACTTC	CASSQAEDSSRPYEQYF	TRBJ2-7	NA	17	NA	TRBV4-1
TGTGCCAGCTCGACGACGGGACTAGCGGGAGGGCCCAGAGACTACAATGAGCAGTTCTTC	CASSTTGLAGGPRDYNEQFF	TRBJ2-1	TRBD2	20	NA	TRBV18
TGTGCCAGCAGCCAAGTTCCACGCTTGGAGAGGGACGGACAGGTAAACTATGGCTACACCTTC	CASSQVPRLERDGQVNYGYTF	TRBJ1-2	TRBD1	21	NA	TRBV4-2
TGTGCCACCAGCAGGGAGGCGGGGAGCTCCTACAATGAGCAGTTCTTC	CATSREAGSSYNEQFF	TRBJ2-1	NA	16	NA	TRBV15
TGTGCCAGCAGCCCGGCCGGGACAGGGATTTTGACTGAAGCTTTCTTT	CASSPAGTGILTEAFF	TRBJ1-1	TRBD1	16	NA	TRBV7-9
TGTGCCAGCGGTTTCAATAGCAATCAGCCCCAGCATTTT	CASGFNSNQPQHF	TRBJ1-5	NA	13	NA	TRBV27
TGTGCCAGCTCGCAATCAGGGACATATCTGAACACTGAAGCTTTCTTT	CASSQSGTYLNTEAFF	TRBJ1-1	NA	16	NA	TRBV18
TGCGCCAGCAGCTTGGCCGTAGGGACTAGCGGGGGCCAAGTAAACGAGCAGTACTTC	CASSLAVGTSGGQVNEQYF	TRBJ2-7	TRBD2	19	NA	TRBV5-1
TGTGCCTGGAGTTTGGGCGAGAGGGGGATTTCACCCCTCCACTTT	CAWSLGERGISPLHF	TRBJ1-6	NA	15	NA	TRBV30
TGTGCCAGCAGTAAACGACAGACCGGGGAGCTGTTTTTT	CASSKRQTGELFF	TRBJ2-2	NA	13	NA	TRBV6-5
TGTGCCAGCAGCACCGACAGGTCAGGAGCTGAAGCTTTCTTT	CASSTDRSGAEAFF	TRBJ1-1	NA	14	NA	TRBV5-6
TGCGCCAGCAGCGAACAGGGTTCGGGGCAGCCCCAGCATTTT	CASSEQGSGQPQHF	TRBJ1-5	NA	14	NA	TRBV5-1
TGTGCCAGCAGCGCGCCGGGACAGAGAAACACCATATATTTT	CASSAPGQRNTIYF	TRBJ1-3	TRBD1	14	NA	TRBV7-9
TGTGCCAGCAGCGCAACAGGGGTCGCTAATGAAAAACTGTTTTTT	CASSATGVANEKLFF	TRBJ1-4	TRBD1	15	NA	TRBV9
TGTGCCAGTAGTATTGACACCTTAAATCAGCCCCAGCATTTT	CASSIDTLNQPQHF	TRBJ1-5	NA	14	NA	TRBV19
TGTGCCATCAGTGAGTCTGTCGGGACTAGCGGGGTGGGCAATGAGCAGTTCTTC	CAISESVGTSGVGNEQFF	TRBJ2-1	TRBD2	18	NA	TRBV10-3
TGTGCCAGCTCACCATCTAGCGGGGTCACAGATACGCAGTATTTT	CASSPSSGVTDTQYF	TRBJ2-3	TRBD2	15	once	TRBV18
TGCGCCAGCAGACACCTCGACAGGGGTGACTACGAGCAGTACTTC	CASRHLDRGDYEQYF	TRBJ2-7	TRBD1	15	NA	TRBV5-1
TGTGCCAGCAGACAGGGGCAAACCGGGGAGCTGTTTTTT	CASRQGQTGELFF	TRBJ2-2	TRBD1	13	NA	TRBV7-2
TGTGCCAGCAGTTTGTCCGGGACAGTAAGGGGTGAAAAACTGTTTTTT	CASSLSGTVRGEKLFF	TRBJ1-4	TRBD1	16	NA	TRBV6-5
TGTGCCAGCAGCTATCAAGAGGGACACCCCTACGAGCAGTACTTC	CASSYQEGHPYEQYF	TRBJ2-7	NA	15	NA	TRBV7-9
TGTGCCAGCAGTTTATCAATGGGACTCCGCGAGCAGTACTTC	CASSLSMGLREQYF	TRBJ2-7	NA	14	NA	TRBV28
TGTGCCAGCAGCTTTTCACAGGGGGCGGCCTTCGATGAGCAGTTCTTC	CASSFSQGAAFDEQFF	TRBJ2-1	TRBD1	16	NA	TRBV7-2
TGTGCCAGCAGCTCACAGGGACCCACCGGGGAGCTGTTTTTT	CASSSQGPTGELFF	TRBJ2-2	NA	14	NA	TRBV11-2
TGTGCCACCAGTGCCCCCCACGACAGGGGGGTGGCGAATGAGCAGTTCTTC	CATSAPHDRGVANEQFF	TRBJ2-1	TRBD1	17	NA	TRBV24-1
TGTGCCACCAGTGATGTAGGTAGTAAGCAGGGGAGGTATTTT	CATSDVGSKQGRYF	TRBJ2-3	NA	14	NA	TRBV24-1
TGTGCCACCAGCAGTGACCAGACATCGCGTCACGAGCAGTACTTC	CATSSDQTSRHEQYF	TRBJ2-7	NA	15	few	TRBV15
TGTGCCAGCAGCTTAAGTGCAGGGGCCTCAAGCACTGAAGCTTTCTTT	CASSLSAGASSTEAFF	TRBJ1-1	NA	16	NA	TRBV7-8
TGTGCCACCAGTGACCCCGGACAGGGGGATAGCTACACCTTC	CATSDPGQGDSYTF	TRBJ1-2	TRBD1	14	NA	TRBV24-1
TGTGCCAGCAGCTTAGGGCTAACTAGCGGCCCCCAGGAGCAGTACTTC	CASSLGLTSGPQEQYF	TRBJ2-7	TRBD2	16	NA	TRBV7-6
TGTGCCATAAGATTTAGCGGCACAGATACGCAGTATTTT	CAIRFSGTDTQYF	TRBJ2-3	NA	13	NA	TRBV6-5
TGTGCCCGAGGCGCGGGGATTGATGGCGGCTACACCTTC	CARGAGIDGGYTF	TRBJ1-2	NA	13	NA	TRBV30